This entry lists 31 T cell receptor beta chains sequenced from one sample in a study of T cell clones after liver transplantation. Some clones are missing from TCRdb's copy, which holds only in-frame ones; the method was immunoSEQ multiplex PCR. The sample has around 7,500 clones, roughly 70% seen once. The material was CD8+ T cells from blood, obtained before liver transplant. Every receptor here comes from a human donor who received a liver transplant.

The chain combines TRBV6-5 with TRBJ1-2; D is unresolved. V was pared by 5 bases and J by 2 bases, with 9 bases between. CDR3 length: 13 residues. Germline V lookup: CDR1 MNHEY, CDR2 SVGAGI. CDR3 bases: TGTGCCAGCAGTCCCACGGTGAACTATGGCTACACCTTC. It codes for CASSPTVNYGYTF.

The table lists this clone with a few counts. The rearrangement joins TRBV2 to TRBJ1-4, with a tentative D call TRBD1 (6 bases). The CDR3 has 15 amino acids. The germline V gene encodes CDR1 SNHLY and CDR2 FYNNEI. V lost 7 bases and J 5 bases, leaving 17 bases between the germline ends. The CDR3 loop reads CASTSRGQVNEKLFF. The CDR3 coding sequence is TGTGCCAGCACCTCGAGGGGACAAGTAAATGAAAAACTGTTTTTT.

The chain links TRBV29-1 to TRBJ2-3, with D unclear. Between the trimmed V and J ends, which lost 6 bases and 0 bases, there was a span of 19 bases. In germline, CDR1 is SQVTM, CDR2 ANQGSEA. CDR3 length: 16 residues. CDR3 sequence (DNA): TGCAGCGTGGTGGGAAGGCATTTCTCTAGCACAGATACGCAGTATTTT. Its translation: CSVVGRHFSSTDTQYF.

DNA of the CDR3: TGTGCCAGCAGGTCTATGAATTCACCCCTCCACTTT. This codes for CASRSMNSPLHF. The chain couples TRBV25-1 to TRBJ1-6; no reliable D call. The V gene's germline CDR1 is MGHDK and CDR2 SYGVNS. The V and J ends lost 6 bases and 7 bases respectively, with 7 bases between them. The CDR3 extends over 12 amino acids.

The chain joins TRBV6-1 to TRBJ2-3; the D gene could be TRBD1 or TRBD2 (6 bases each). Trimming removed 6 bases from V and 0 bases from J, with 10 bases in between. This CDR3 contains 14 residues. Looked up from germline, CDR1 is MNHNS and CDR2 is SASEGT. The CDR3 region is CASRRGTSTDTQYF. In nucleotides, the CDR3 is TGTGCCAGCAGGAGGGGGACTAGCACAGATACGCAGTATTTT.

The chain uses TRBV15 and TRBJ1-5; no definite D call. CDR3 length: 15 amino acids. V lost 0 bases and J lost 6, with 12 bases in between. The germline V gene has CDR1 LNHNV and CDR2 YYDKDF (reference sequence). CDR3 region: CATSRDAPLGQPQHF. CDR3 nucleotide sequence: TGTGCCACCAGCAGAGATGCCCCCTTAGGTCAGCCCCAGCATTTT.

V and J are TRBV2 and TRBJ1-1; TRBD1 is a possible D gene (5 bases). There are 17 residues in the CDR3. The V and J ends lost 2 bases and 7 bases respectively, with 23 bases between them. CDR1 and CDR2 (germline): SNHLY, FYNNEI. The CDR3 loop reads CASSETPGPPSGNEAFF. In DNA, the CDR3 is TGTGCCAGCAGTGAAACTCCAGGGCCTCCCTCGGGGAATGAAGCTTTCTTT.

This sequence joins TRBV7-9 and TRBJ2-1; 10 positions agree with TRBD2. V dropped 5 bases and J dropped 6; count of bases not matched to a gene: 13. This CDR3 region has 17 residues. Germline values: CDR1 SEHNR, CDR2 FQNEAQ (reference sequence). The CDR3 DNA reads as TGTGCCAGCAGCGCCCCGGGGAGCGGGGGGGCCCTCAATGAGCAGTTCTTC. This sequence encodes CASSAPGSGGALNEQFF.

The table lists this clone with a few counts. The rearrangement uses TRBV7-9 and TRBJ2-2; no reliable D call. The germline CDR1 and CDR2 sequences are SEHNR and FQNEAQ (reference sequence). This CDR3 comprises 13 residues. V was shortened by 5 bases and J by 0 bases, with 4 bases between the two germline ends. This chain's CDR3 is CASSVSNTGELFF. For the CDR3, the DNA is TGTGCCAGCAGCGTATCGAACACCGGGGAGCTGTTTTTT.

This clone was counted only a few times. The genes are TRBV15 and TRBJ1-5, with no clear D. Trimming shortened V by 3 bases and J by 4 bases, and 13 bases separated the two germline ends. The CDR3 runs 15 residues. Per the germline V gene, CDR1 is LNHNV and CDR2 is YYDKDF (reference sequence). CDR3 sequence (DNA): TGTGCCACCAGCAGCGCAAGGATGGGAAATCAGCCCCAGCATTTT. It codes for CATSSARMGNQPQHF.

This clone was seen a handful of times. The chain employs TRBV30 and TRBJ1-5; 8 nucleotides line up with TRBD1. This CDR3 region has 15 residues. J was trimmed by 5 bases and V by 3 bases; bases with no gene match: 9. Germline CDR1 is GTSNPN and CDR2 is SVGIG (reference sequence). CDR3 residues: CAWRRGGQGDQPQHF. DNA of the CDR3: TGTGCCTGGAGACGGGGAGGACAGGGAGATCAGCCCCAGCATTTT.

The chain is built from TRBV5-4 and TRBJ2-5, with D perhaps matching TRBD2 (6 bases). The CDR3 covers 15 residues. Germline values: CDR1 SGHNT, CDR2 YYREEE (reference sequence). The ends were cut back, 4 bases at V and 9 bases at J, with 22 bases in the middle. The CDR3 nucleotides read TGTGCCAGCAGCGGCGCCCTGGGGAGCCCGGGGGCCCAGTACTTC. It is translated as CASSGALGSPGAQYF.

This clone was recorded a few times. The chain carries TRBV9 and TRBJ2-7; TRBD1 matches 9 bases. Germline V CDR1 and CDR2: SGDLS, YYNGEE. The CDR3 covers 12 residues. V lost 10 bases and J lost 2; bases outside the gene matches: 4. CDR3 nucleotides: TGTGCCGGCCGGGACAGGGCCTACGAGCAGTACTTC. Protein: CAGRDRAYEQYF.

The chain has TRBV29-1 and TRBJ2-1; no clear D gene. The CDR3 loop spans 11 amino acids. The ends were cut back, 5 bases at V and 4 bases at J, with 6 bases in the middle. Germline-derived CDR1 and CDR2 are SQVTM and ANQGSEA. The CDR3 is CSVRAYNEQFF. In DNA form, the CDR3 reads TGCAGCGTTCGAGCGTACAATGAGCAGTTCTTC.

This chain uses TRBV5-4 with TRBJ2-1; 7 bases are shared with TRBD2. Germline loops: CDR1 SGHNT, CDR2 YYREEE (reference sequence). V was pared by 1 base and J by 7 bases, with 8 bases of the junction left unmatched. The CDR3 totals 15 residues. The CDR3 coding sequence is TGTGCCAGCAGCTTGAGAGGAACCGGGGGGAATGAGCAGTTCTTC. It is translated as CASSLRGTGGNEQFF.

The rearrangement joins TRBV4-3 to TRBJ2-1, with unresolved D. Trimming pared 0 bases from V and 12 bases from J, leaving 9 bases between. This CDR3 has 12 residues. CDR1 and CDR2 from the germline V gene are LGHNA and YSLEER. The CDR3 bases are TGCGCCAGCAGCCAAGATGTAGGTAGGCAGTTCTTC. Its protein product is CASSQDVGRQFF.

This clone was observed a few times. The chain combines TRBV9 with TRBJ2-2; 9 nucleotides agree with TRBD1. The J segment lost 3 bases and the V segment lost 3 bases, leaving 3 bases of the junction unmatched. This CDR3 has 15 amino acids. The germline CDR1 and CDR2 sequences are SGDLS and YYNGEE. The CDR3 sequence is CASSARTGDTGELFF. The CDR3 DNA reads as TGTGCCAGCAGCGCTCGGACAGGGGACACCGGGGAGCTGTTTTTT.

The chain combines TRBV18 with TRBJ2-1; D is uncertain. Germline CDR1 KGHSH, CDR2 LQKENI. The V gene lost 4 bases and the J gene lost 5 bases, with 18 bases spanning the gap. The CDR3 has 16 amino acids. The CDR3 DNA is TGTGCCAGCTCACTAGGCCGTGGGGTGGTTAACAATGAGCAGTTCTTC. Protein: CASSLGRGVVNNEQFF.

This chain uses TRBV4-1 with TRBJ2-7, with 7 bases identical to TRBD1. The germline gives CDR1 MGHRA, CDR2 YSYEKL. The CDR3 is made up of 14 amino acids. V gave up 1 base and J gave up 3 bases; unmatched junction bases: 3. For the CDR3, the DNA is TGCGCCAGCAGCCAAGGACAGGGAAACTACGAGCAGTACTTC. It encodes CASSQGQGNYEQYF.

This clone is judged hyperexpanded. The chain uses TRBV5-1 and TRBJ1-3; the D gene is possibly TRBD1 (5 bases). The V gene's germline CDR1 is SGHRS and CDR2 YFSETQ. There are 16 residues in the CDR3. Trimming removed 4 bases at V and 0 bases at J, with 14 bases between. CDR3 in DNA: TGCGCCAGCAGCGGAGACAGTGTGAGCTCTGGAAACACCATATATTTT. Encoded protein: CASSGDSVSSGNTIYF.

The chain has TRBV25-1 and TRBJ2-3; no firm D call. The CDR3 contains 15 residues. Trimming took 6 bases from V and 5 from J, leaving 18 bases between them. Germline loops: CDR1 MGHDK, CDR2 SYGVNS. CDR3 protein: CASRSGRSFLDTQYF. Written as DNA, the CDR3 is TGTGCCAGCAGATCTGGGCGGAGTTTCTTAGATACGCAGTATTTT.

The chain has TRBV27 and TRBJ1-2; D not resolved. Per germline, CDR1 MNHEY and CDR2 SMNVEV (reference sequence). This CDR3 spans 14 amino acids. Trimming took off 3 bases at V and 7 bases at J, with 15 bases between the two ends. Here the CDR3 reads CASSFLPPAGGYTF. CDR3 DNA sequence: TGTGCCAGCAGTTTCCTGCCCCCGGCGGGTGGCTACACCTTC.

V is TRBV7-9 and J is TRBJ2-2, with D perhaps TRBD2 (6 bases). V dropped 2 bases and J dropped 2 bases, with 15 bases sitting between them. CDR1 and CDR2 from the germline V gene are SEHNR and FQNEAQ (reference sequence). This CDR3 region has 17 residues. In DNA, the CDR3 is TGTGCCAGCAGCTTATATCCCGGACTAAAAAACACCGGGGAGCTGTTTTTT. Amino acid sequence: CASSLYPGLKNTGELFF.

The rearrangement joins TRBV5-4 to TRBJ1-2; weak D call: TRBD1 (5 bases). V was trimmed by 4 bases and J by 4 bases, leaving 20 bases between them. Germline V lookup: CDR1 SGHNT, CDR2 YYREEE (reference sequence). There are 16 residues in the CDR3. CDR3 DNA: TGTGCCAGCAGCGTGGACAACACGGAACTAGCCTATGGCTACACCTTC. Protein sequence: CASSVDNTELAYGYTF.

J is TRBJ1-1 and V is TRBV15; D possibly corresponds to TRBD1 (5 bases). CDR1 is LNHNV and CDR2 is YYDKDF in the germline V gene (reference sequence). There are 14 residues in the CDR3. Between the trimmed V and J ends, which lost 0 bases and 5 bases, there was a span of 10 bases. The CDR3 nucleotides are TGTGCCACCAGCAGAGATGGGGGAAGAACTGAAGCTTTCTTT. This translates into CATSRDGGRTEAFF.

The DNA of the CDR3 is TGTGCCAGCAGTGGGGGGTCCTACAATGAGCAGTTCTTC. This sequence encodes CASSGGSYNEQFF. V and J are TRBV9 and TRBJ2-1; a weak D match, TRBD2 (6 bases). V was shortened by 5 bases and J by 1 base, with 7 bases between the two germline ends. This CDR3 has 13 amino acids. The germline CDR1 and CDR2 sequences are SGDLS and YYNGEE.

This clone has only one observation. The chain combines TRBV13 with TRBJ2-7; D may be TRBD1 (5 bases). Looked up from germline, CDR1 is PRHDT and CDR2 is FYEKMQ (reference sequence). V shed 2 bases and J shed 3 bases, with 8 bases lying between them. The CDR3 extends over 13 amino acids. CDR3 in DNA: TGTGCCAGCAGCTTAAGGGGCGGCTACGAGCAGTACTTC. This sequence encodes CASSLRGGYEQYF.

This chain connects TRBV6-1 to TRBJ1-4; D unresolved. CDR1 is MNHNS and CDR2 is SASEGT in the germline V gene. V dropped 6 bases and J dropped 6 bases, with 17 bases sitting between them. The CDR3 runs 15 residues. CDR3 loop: CASSPSWGTDEKLFF. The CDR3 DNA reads TGTGCCAGCAGCCCATCGTGGGGAACGGATGAAAAACTGTTTTTT.

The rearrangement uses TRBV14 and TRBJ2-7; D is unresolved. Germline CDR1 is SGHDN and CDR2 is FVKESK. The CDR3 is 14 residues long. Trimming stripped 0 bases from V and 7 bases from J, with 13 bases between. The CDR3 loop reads CASSQDSISTEQYF. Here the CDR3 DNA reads TGTGCCAGCAGCCAAGATAGTATTTCGACAGAGCAGTACTTC.

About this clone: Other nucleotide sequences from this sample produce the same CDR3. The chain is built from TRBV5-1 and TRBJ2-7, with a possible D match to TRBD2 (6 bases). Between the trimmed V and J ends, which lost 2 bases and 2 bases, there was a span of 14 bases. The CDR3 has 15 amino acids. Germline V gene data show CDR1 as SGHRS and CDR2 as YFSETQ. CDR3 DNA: TGCGCCAGCAGCTTAGGAGGGCCCCCAACCTACGAGCAGTACTTC. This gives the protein CASSLGGPPTYEQYF.

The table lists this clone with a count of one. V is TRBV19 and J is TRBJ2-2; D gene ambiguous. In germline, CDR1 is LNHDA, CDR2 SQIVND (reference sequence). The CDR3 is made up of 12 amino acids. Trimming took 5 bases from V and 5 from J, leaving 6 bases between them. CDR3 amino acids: CASSERTGELFF. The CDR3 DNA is TGTGCCAGTAGTGAAAGGACCGGGGAGCTGTTTTTT.